The 18 T cell receptor beta chains below come from one sample, sequenced in a study of Ad26.COV2.S vaccination and SARS-CoV-2 variants. Sequenced by immunoSEQ multiplex PCR; TCRdb stores in-frame clones only, minus some. The sample lists 380,000 or so clones; about 89% were seen once. The treatment here: roughly 18 received Ad26.COV2.S at low or high dose, single or two shots; about five received placebo; per-sample allocation not given. The samples date from day 63 after the first vaccine or placebo injection. This specimen was peripheral blood, taken in a trial of Ad26.COV2.S vaccine versus placebo. All receptors come from a person aged 18-65 years who received the Ad26.COV2.S COVID-19 vaccine or a placebo.

The rearrangement links TRBV5-6 to TRBJ2-1, with D hard to call. The CDR3 loop spans 13 amino acids. V was cut by 0 bases and J by 2 bases, with 3 bases left in between. Germline assignment: CDR1 SGHDT and CDR2 YYEEEE. The CDR3 reads CASSLGAYNEQFF. Written as DNA, the CDR3 is TGTGCCAGCAGCTTGGGGGCCTACAATGAGCAGTTCTTC.

The chain's CDR3 is CASSPPLLNIQYF. The CDR3, as DNA: TGTGCCAGCAGCCCCCCCCTCTTAAACATTCAGTACTTC. The chain employs TRBV7-2 and TRBJ2-4; unclear D gene. The CDR3 totals 13 residues. Per the germline V gene, CDR1 is SGHTA and CDR2 is FQGNSA. V lost 5 bases, J lost 6 bases, and 11 bases lay in between.

This chain's CDR3 is CASSLLRGTEAFF. The CDR3 region has the DNA TGTGCCAGCAGCTTGCTGCGGGGAACTGAAGCTTTCTTT. The rearrangement links TRBV5-6 to TRBJ1-1; D is undetermined. V dropped 1 base and J dropped 5 bases, with 9 bases sitting between them. This CDR3 region has 13 residues. Germline assignment: CDR1 SGHDT and CDR2 YYEEEE.

The chain combines TRBV7-3 with TRBJ1-4; 7 nucleotides align to TRBD1. The V segment lost 11 bases and the J segment 8 bases; nucleotides outside the gene matches: 14. The V gene's germline CDR1 is SGHTA and CDR2 FQGTGA. The CDR3 length is 14 residues. Here the CDR3 reads CAQRVGGSSEKLFF. DNA of the CDR3: TGTGCCCAAAGGGTAGGGGGCTCCAGCGAAAAACTGTTTTTT. The whole variable domain, filled in from reference TRBV7-3 and TRBJ1-4, reads GAGVSQTPSNKVTEKGKYVELRCDPISGHTALYWYRQSLGQGPEFLIYFQGTGAADDSGLPNDRFFAVRPEGSVSTLKIQRTERGDSAVYLCAQRVGGSSEKLFFGSGTQLSVL.

The chain couples TRBV12-5 to TRBJ2-4; D is uncertain. Between the trimmed V and J ends, which lost 2 bases and 11 bases, there was a span of 7 bases. This CDR3 contains 11 residues. CDR1 and CDR2 (germline): LGHNT, FRNRAP. CDR3 nucleotides: TGTGCTAGTGGTTTGATGGGTTTTCAGTACTTC. As protein: CASGLMGFQYF.

The J gene is TRBJ2-1, the V gene TRBV2; perhaps D is TRBD1 or TRBD2 (5 bases each). From germline, CDR1 is SNHLY and CDR2 FYNNEI. Trimming removed 7 bases at V and 6 bases at J, with 10 bases between. The CDR3 is 12 amino acids. CDR3 nucleotides: TGTGCCAGCATGTGGGGGTCCAATGAGCAGTTCTTC. It is translated as CASMWGSNEQFF.

Note on this clone: This sample includes further DNA sequences coding for the same CDR3. The chain links TRBV24-1 to TRBJ2-3; D uncertain. V was trimmed by 3 bases and J by 3 bases, leaving 3 bases between them. Germline V gene lookup returns CDR1 KGHDR and CDR2 SFDVKD. This CDR3 is built from 12 residues. The CDR3 region has the DNA TGTGCCACCAGTGATGGTACAGATACGCAGTATTTT. Translated: CATSDGTDTQYF.

The chain has TRBV19 and TRBJ1-1; 9 nucleotides match TRBD1. Germline V CDR1 and CDR2: LNHDA, SQIVND (reference sequence). J lost 7 bases, V lost 6 bases, and 6 bases had no gene match. The CDR3 length is 13 residues. Here the CDR3 reads CASRSTGGHEAFF. CDR3 DNA sequence: TGTGCCAGTAGAAGCACAGGGGGCCATGAAGCTTTCTTT.

DNA for the CDR3: TGTGCCAGCTCACCACCAGGGCGCCTCCTTTCGAACACCGGGGAGCTGTTTTTT. This translates into CASSPPGRLLSNTGELFF. This chain links TRBV18 with TRBJ2-2; D not resolved. V lost 0 bases and J lost 0, with 14 bases in between. Germline-derived CDR1 and CDR2 are KGHSH and LQKENI. This CDR3 is 18 amino acids long.

V and J are TRBV7-9 and TRBJ2-7, with TRBD1 as a possible D gene (6 bases). The V end lost 5 bases, the J end lost 4 bases, and 12 bases lay between the germline ends. The CDR3 has 13 amino acids. Per germline, CDR1 SEHNR and CDR2 FQNEAQ (reference sequence). The DNA of the CDR3 is TGTGCCAGCAGCCCCCAGGACAGTTACGAGCAGTACTTC. It translates to CASSPQDSYEQYF.

This rearrangement joins TRBV19 to TRBJ1-2; D is unclear. V was trimmed by 7 bases and J by 6 bases, leaving 18 bases between them. This CDR3 is built from 14 residues. Germline loops: CDR1 LNHDA, CDR2 SQIVND (reference sequence). The CDR3 coding sequence is TGTGCCAGTAACGGCGATCTCGATATCCATGGCTACACCTTC. Protein: CASNGDLDIHGYTF.

The rearrangement joins TRBV21-1 to TRBJ1-2; TRBD1 reflects the table's D call only, with no check against the DNA. TRBV21-1 is a recognized pseudogene. The CDR3 runs to 16 residues. The CDR3 loop reads CASSPRQGPANYGYTF. The CDR3 DNA reads as TGTGCCAGCAGCCCTCGACAGGGCCCCGCTAACTATGGCTACACCTTC.

CDR3 protein: CASSAAGESFGYTF. As DNA, the CDR3 is TGTGCCAGCTCCGCGGCAGGGGAATCTTTCGGCTACACCTTC. V and J are TRBV19 and TRBJ1-2, with D possibly being TRBD1 (6 bases). The V end lost 9 bases, the J end lost 8 bases, and 22 bases lay between the germline ends. The CDR3 length is 14 residues. CDR1 and CDR2 (germline): LNHDA, SQIVND (reference sequence).

The V and J genes are TRBV7-2 and TRBJ1-6; D ambiguous. The germline V and J ends were trimmed by 1 base and 0 bases, with 10 bases remaining between them. CDR1 is SGHTA and CDR2 is FQGNSA in the germline V gene. This CDR3 has 17 amino acids. DNA of the CDR3: TGTGCCAGCAGCTTAGAATCAGATAGCTCCTATAATTCACCCCTCCACTTT. Translated: CASSLESDSSYNSPLHF.

This chain connects TRBV5-1 to TRBJ2-7, with a weak D call TRBD1 (5 bases). CDR3 length: 14 amino acids. Germline V CDR1 and CDR2: SGHRS, YFSETQ. The V gene lost 4 bases and the J gene lost 5 bases, with 16 bases spanning the gap. The CDR3: CASSGSDSSHEQYF. CDR3 bases: TGCGCCAGCAGCGGCTCAGACAGTTCCCACGAGCAGTACTTC.

The chain is built from TRBV11-2 and TRBJ2-1, with TRBD1 identical over 7 bases. This CDR3 comprises 15 residues. V dropped 6 bases and J dropped 3; count of bases not matched to a gene: 8. Germline values: CDR1 SGHAT, CDR2 FQNNGV. The CDR3 region is CASRRSGTDYNEQFF. The CDR3 coding sequence is TGTGCCAGCAGACGTTCCGGGACAGACTACAATGAGCAGTTCTTC.

The rearrangement uses TRBV10-3 and TRBJ1-4; D is perhaps TRBD1 (6 bases). Germline V gene lookup returns CDR1 ENHRY and CDR2 SYGVKD. The CDR3 totals 13 residues. V lost 8 bases and J lost 7, with 14 bases in between. The CDR3 DNA sequence: TGTGCCATCGGAGGGGGGGGAGGTGAAAAACTGTTTTTT. Amino acids: CAIGGGGGEKLFF.

The chain combines TRBV20-1 with TRBJ2-3, with a possible D match to TRBD1 (6 bases). This CDR3 is 11 amino acids long. In germline, CDR1 is DFQATT, CDR2 SNEGSKA (reference sequence). The CDR3 sequence is CSTGSRDTQYF. The CDR3 DNA reads TGCAGCACAGGGTCTAGGGATACGCAGTATTTT.